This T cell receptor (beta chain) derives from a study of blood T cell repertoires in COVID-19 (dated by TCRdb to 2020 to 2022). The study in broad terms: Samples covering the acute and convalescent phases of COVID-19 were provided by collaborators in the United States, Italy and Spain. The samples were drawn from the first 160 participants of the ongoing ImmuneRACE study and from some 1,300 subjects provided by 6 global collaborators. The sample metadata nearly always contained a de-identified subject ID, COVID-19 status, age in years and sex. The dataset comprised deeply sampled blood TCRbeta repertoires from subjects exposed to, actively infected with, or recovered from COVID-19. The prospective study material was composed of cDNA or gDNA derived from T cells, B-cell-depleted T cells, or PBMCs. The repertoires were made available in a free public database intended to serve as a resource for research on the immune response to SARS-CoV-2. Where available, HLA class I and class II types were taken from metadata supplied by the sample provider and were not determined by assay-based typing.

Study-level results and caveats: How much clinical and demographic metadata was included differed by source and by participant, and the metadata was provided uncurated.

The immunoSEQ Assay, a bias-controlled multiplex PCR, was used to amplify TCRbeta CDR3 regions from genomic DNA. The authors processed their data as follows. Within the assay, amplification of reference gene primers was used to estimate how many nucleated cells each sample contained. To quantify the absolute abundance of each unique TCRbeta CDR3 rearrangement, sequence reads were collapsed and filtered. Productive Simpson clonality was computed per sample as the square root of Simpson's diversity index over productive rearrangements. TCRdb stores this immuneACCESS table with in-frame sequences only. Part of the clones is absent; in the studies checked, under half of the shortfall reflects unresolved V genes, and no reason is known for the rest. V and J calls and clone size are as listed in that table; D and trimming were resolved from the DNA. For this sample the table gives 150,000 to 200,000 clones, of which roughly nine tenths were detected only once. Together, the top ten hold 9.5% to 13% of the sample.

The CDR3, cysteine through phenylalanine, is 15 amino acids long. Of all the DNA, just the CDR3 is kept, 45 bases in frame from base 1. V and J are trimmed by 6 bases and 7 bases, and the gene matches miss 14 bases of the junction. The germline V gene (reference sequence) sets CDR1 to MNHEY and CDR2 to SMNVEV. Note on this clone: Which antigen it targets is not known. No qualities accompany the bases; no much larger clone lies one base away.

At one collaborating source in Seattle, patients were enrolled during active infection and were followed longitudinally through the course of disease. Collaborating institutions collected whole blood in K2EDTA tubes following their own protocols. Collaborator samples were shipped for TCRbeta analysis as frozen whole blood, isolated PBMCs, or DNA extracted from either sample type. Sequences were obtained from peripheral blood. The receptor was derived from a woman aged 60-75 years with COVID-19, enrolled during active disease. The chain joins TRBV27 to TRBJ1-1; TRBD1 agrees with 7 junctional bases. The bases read TGTGCCAGCAGGACGACAGGGATTTATCGAGGTGAAGCTTTCTTT. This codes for CASRTTGIYRGEAFF.